The 30 T cell receptor beta chains below were found in one sample sequenced in a study of T-cell reconstitution after alpha-beta-depleted transplantation in children. Construction of the TCRbeta library involved unique molecular identifiers. TCRdb analysed the PCR reads with MiXCR anew, one entry per CDR3 protein. The top ten clones hold about 30% of a sample with 400,000 to 450,000 distinct CDR3 sequences, 43% of them seen once. The sequences come from PBMCs, collected before TCRalphabeta/CD19-depleted stem cell transplant. These receptors came from a girl aged 2 to 10 with aplastic anemia, due to receive a stem cell transplant.

This clonotype was seen repeatedly, ten times or more. The chain recombines TRBV27 with TRBJ1-1; D is unclear. Germline loops: CDR1 MNHEY, CDR2 SMNVEV (reference sequence). The CDR3 runs 13 residues. V dropped 5 bases and J dropped 0 bases, with 7 bases sitting between them. As DNA, the CDR3 is TGTGCCAGCAGTGTTAAAGTGAACACTGAAGCTTTCTTT. It codes for CASSVKVNTEAFF.

The chain has TRBV7-2 and TRBJ2-3; 8 bases agree with TRBD2. In germline, CDR1 is SGHTA, CDR2 FQGNSA. This CDR3 is built from 15 residues. The junction had 4 bases not matched to a gene; V was cut back by 5 bases and J by 0 bases. The CDR3 spells CASSTLAESTDTQYF. The CDR3 DNA reads TGTGCCAGCAGCACACTAGCGGAGAGCACAGATACGCAGTATTTT.

The rearrangement links TRBV28 to TRBJ2-4; 14 bases match TRBD2. The CDR3 is made up of 17 amino acids. The trim removed 4 bases at V and 8 bases at J, leaving 10 bases unmatched. CDR1 and CDR2 (germline): MDHEN, SYDVKM. CDR3 DNA sequence: TGTGCCAGCAGTTCCCCGGGACTAGCGGGAGATGGGGACATTCAGTACTTC. Its protein product is CASSSPGLAGDGDIQYF.

The gene calls are TRBV7-8 and TRBJ2-2; TRBD1 agrees at 8 bases. V lost 8 bases, J lost 5 bases, and 10 bases stayed unmatched. The germline CDR1 and CDR2 sequences are SGHVS and FQNEAQ. The CDR3 loop spans 15 amino acids. CDR3 sequence (DNA): TGTGCCAGCCTATACCGGGACAGGTCTACCGGGGAGCTGTTTTTT. Amino acids: CASLYRDRSTGELFF.

This clonotype appeared a few times. The gene calls are TRBV20-1 and TRBJ1-6; 7 positions agree with TRBD1. The CDR3 covers 14 residues. Germline trimming cut 3 bases from V and 9 bases from J; bases unmatched to any gene: 8. Germline V CDR1 and CDR2: DFQATT, SNEGSKA (reference sequence). CDR3: CSASPDRRSSPLHF. Here the CDR3 DNA reads TGCAGTGCTAGCCCGGACAGGAGGAGTTCACCCCTCCACTTT.

The table lists this clonotype with many counts. The rearrangement uses TRBV9 and TRBJ2-1; 10 nucleotides agree with TRBD2. V was clipped by 2 bases and J by 2 bases; unmatched bases: 7. Germline values: CDR1 SGDLS, CDR2 YYNGEE. This CDR3 comprises 17 residues. The CDR3 here is CASSVDLAGGTYNEQFF. CDR3 bases: TGTGCCAGCAGCGTGGATTTAGCGGGAGGAACCTACAATGAGCAGTTCTTC.

This clonotype was observed at least ten times. The chain employs TRBV4-2 and TRBJ2-7; no reliable D call. V was pared by 0 bases and J by 7 bases, with 10 bases between. CDR1 is LGHNA and CDR2 is YNFKEQ in the germline V gene. The CDR3 totals 13 residues. CDR3: CASSQDQGWEQYF. In DNA form, the CDR3 reads TGTGCCAGCAGCCAAGATCAAGGGTGGGAGCAGTACTTC.

The sample holds a few counts of this clonotype. This sequence joins TRBV6-5 and TRBJ2-3, with TRBD2 matching 12 bases. V shed 4 bases and J 5 bases; nucleotides not matched to a gene: 1. The CDR3 has 14 amino acids. Per germline, CDR1 MNHEY and CDR2 SVGAGI. CDR3 in amino acids: CASSLGLAGDTQYF. In DNA form, the CDR3 reads TGTGCCAGCAGTTTGGGACTAGCGGGAGATACGCAGTATTTT.

The V and J genes are TRBV5-5 and TRBJ1-1; no firm D call. Germline V gene lookup returns CDR1 SGHKS and CDR2 YYEKEE (reference sequence). The ends were cut back, 2 bases at V and 1 base at J, with 9 bases in the middle. This CDR3 is built from 14 residues. CDR3 amino acids: CASSFSGQNTEAFF. In DNA form, the CDR3 reads TGTGCCAGCAGCTTCTCGGGCCAGAACACTGAAGCTTTCTTT.

The chain has TRBV29-1 and TRBJ2-1; 14 nucleotides align to TRBD2. V lost 3 bases, J lost 8 bases, and 9 bases stayed unmatched. The length of the CDR3 is 16 residues. Germline loops: CDR1 SQVTM, CDR2 ANQGSEA. The chain's CDR3 is CSVDPLTSGGAHEQFF. The CDR3 nucleotides read TGCAGCGTTGACCCTTTGACTAGCGGGGGGGCGCATGAGCAGTTCTTC.

For the CDR3, the DNA is TGTGCCAGCAGTAACAGGGGATCTGAAGCTTTCTTT. Its translation: CASSNRGSEAFF. The chain has TRBV6-5 and TRBJ1-1, with TRBD1 matching 7 bases. Per the germline V gene, CDR1 is MNHEY and CDR2 is SVGAGI. This CDR3 is 12 amino acids long. The trim removed 5 bases at V and 6 bases at J, leaving 3 bases unmatched.

The chain is built from TRBV12-2 and TRBJ2-1; the table calls TRBD2, which could not be checked here. TRBV12-2 represents a pseudogene. This CDR3 region has 16 residues. The CDR3 protein is CASRLVSGGVYNEQFF. The CDR3 nucleotides are TGTGCAAGTCGCTTAGTGTCGGGGGGGGTCTACAATGAGCAGTTCTTC.

This clonotype was observed a few times. The chain uses TRBV14 and TRBJ2-5; perhaps D is TRBD1 or TRBD2 (5 bases each). This CDR3 is 13 amino acids long. V was cut by 0 bases and J by 4 bases, with 6 bases left in between. The germline CDR1 and CDR2 sequences are SGHDN and FVKESK. CDR3 protein: CASSQDGTETQYF. CDR3 sequence (DNA): TGTGCCAGCAGCCAAGATGGGACAGAGACCCAGTACTTC.

The V gene is TRBV4-2, the J gene TRBJ2-5, with 15 bases fitting TRBD2. V trimming: 3 bases; J trimming: 0 bases; junction bases outside the gene matches: 2. The CDR3 has 17 residues. Per germline, CDR1 LGHNA and CDR2 YNFKEQ. CDR3 residues: CASSQGTSGGYQETQYF. CDR3 nucleotides: TGTGCCAGCAGCCAGGGGACTAGCGGGGGGTACCAAGAGACCCAGTACTTC.

This clonotype has just a few counts. The chain joins TRBV20-1 to TRBJ2-7; D remains ambiguous. Germline V lookup: CDR1 DFQATT, CDR2 SNEGSKA (reference sequence). The CDR3 totals 14 residues. V gave up 4 bases and J gave up 7 bases, with 20 bases separating them. The CDR3 region is CSAIVLGGLGEQYF. CDR3 bases: TGCAGTGCTATCGTCCTCGGCGGCTTGGGGGAGCAGTACTTC.

The J gene is TRBJ2-7, the V gene TRBV28, with TRBD2 matching 13 bases. Germline-derived CDR1 and CDR2 are MDHEN and SYDVKM. Trimming at V came to 5 bases and at J to 4 bases, leaving 8 bases not matched to a gene. The CDR3 contains 16 residues. For the CDR3, the DNA is TGTGCCAGCAGTCCGACCGGGACTAGCGGGATGTACGAGCAGTACTTC. Amino acids: CASSPTGTSGMYEQYF.

The CDR3 DNA reads as TGTGCCACCAGCAGACCAACTGACACAGACCAAGAGACCCAGTACTTC. Translation gives CATSRPTDTDQETQYF. The chain is built from TRBV15 and TRBJ2-5; D not certain. Germline CDR1 is LNHNV and CDR2 is YYDKDF (reference sequence). CDR3 length: 16 amino acids. V lost 2 bases, J lost 0 bases, and 13 bases lay in between.

The chain joins TRBV20-1 to TRBJ1-1; TRBD1 matches 9 bases. The germline V gene encodes CDR1 DFQATT and CDR2 SNEGSKA (reference sequence). The CDR3 sequence is 17 residues long. The junction had 13 bases not matched to a gene; V was cut back by 5 bases and J by 0 bases. This chain's CDR3 is CSARTSGQGLMNTEAFF. In DNA form, the CDR3 reads TGCAGTGCTCGCACTTCGGGACAGGGCCTCATGAACACTGAAGCTTTCTTT.

The chain carries TRBV7-2 and TRBJ2-3; 13 positions agree with TRBD2. The CDR3 length is 14 residues. Germline V gene data show CDR1 as SGHTA and CDR2 as FQGNSA. V lost 5 bases to trimming and J lost 5 bases; unmatched junction nucleotides: 1. CDR3 in amino acids: CASSTSGRVDTQYF. In DNA form, the CDR3 reads TGTGCCAGCAGCACTAGCGGGAGGGTAGATACGCAGTATTTT.

This chain connects TRBV6-2 or TRBV6-3 to TRBJ2-3; D ambiguous. The germline V gene encodes CDR1 MNHEY and CDR2 SVGEGT. The CDR3 is 14 residues long. V was pared by 1 base and J by 5 bases, with 10 bases between. As DNA, the CDR3 is TGTGCCAGCAGTTACTGGAAAAAAAAAGATACGCAGTATTTT. Translation gives CASSYWKKKDTQYF.

The gene calls are TRBV20-1 and TRBJ1-2; D is undetermined. The CDR3 extends over 12 amino acids. V lost 6 bases, J lost 4 bases, and 12 bases lay in between. Looked up from germline, CDR1 is DFQATT and CDR2 is SNEGSKA (reference sequence). CDR3 loop: CSAPVWPYGYTF. The CDR3 DNA sequence: TGCAGTGCCCCCGTTTGGCCCTATGGCTACACCTTC.

Turning to this clonotype: At one of its ends the junction is not consistent with the germline gene, which may arise from a read error. The chain joins TRBV20-1 to TRBJ2-7; 7 bases are shared with TRBD1. The germline V gene encodes CDR1 DFQATT and CDR2 SNEGSKA (reference sequence). The CDR3 consists of 11 residues. CDR3 DNA sequence: TGCAGTGCTACACCGAGGACAGGTGCAAACTTC. Translating it yields CSATPRTGANF.

The J gene is TRBJ1-3, the V gene TRBV5-1; 9 bases are shared with TRBD1. V shed 1 base, J shed 2 bases, and the junction held 7 bases outside the gene matches. This CDR3 region has 17 residues. Germline lookup yields CDR1 SGHRS and CDR2 YFSETQ. CDR3 sequence (DNA): TGCGCCAGCAGCTTGTGGGGACAGGGCTCGGCTGGAAACACCATATATTTT. It specifies CASSLWGQGSAGNTIYF.

This clonotype was seen at least ten times. V usage is TRBV20-1 and J usage is TRBJ2-7; D is unresolved. Germline V gene lookup returns CDR1 DFQATT and CDR2 SNEGSKA (reference sequence). The length of the CDR3 is 12 residues. Trimming took off 1 base at V and 6 bases at J, with 10 bases between the two ends. CDR3 amino acids: CSARVMQPEQYF. Written as DNA, the CDR3 is TGCAGTGCTAGAGTGATGCAACCCGAGCAGTACTTC.

This clonotype was picked up many times. This rearrangement joins TRBV20-1 to TRBJ2-1; the match to TRBD2 covers 8 bases. CDR1 is DFQATT and CDR2 is SNEGSKA in the germline V gene (reference sequence). This CDR3 has 15 residues. The V segment lost 5 bases and the J segment 1 base; nucleotides outside the gene matches: 7. The CDR3 protein is CSADGRAYSYNEQFF. The CDR3, as DNA: TGCAGTGCTGACGGGAGGGCCTATTCCTACAATGAGCAGTTCTTC.

A few counts support this clonotype. The V gene is TRBV19, the J gene TRBJ2-3, with D tentatively TRBD2 (6 bases). Germline V gene sequence: CDR1 LNHDA, CDR2 SQIVND (reference sequence). Between the trimmed V and J ends, which lost 6 bases and 4 bases, there was a span of 20 bases. There are 16 residues in the CDR3. The CDR3 DNA reads as TGTGCCAGTAGGCCCGCGGGAAGACAGAGATCAGATACGCAGTATTTT. It specifies CASRPAGRQRSDTQYF.

The sample holds one count of this clonotype. The chain uses TRBV5-1 and TRBJ2-3, with 8 nucleotides matching TRBD2. CDR3 length equals 15 residues. Trimming cost V 7 bases and J 4 bases; bases outside gene matches: 11. Germline CDR1 reads SGHRS; CDR2 reads YFSETQ. The CDR3 loop is CASEVGRGGPDTQYF. The CDR3 DNA sequence: TGCGCCAGCGAGGTAGGACGGGGGGGCCCAGATACGCAGTATTTT.

This clonotype was recorded at least ten times. The chain links TRBV10-2 to TRBJ2-7; 11 nucleotides match TRBD1. Germline CDR1 reads WSHSY; CDR2 reads SAAADI. V lost 5 bases, J lost 6 bases, and 6 bases stayed unmatched. CDR3 length: 14 amino acids. The CDR3 loop reads CASSPGTGGREQYF. DNA of the CDR3: TGCGCCAGCAGTCCGGGGACAGGGGGACGCGAGCAGTACTTC.

V is TRBV9 and J is TRBJ2-1; 8 bases are a match to TRBD2. The CDR3 spans 17 residues. The germline gives CDR1 SGDLS, CDR2 YYNGEE. J gave up 0 bases and V 0 bases, and 5 bases lay outside the gene matches. CDR3 sequence (DNA): TGTGCCAGCAGCGTAGCGGCGGGAGGTCTCTCCTACAATGAGCAGTTCTTC. It translates to CASSVAAGGLSYNEQFF.

This clonotype was seen just once. J is TRBJ2-2 and V is TRBV7-8; D is unclear. The CDR3 is made up of 15 amino acids. The V gene lost 1 base and the J gene lost 1 base, with 7 bases spanning the gap. Germline assignment: CDR1 SGHVS and CDR2 FQNEAQ. CDR3 coding DNA: TGTGCCAGCAGCTTAGTCGCGATGAACACCGGGGAGCTGTTTTTT. It yields the protein CASSLVAMNTGELFF.